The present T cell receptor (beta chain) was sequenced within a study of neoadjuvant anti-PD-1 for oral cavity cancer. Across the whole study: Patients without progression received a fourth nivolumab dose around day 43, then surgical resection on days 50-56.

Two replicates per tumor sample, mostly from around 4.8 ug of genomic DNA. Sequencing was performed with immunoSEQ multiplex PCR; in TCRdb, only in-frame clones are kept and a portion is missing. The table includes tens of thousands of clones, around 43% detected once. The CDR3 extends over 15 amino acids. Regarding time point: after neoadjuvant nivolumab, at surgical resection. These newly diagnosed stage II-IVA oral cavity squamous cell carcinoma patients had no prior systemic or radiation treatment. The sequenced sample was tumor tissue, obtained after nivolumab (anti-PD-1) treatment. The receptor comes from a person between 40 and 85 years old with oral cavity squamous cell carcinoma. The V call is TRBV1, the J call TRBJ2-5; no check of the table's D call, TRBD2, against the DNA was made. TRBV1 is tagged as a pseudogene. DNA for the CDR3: TGCACCAGCAGCCACAGACTAGCGCAGAAAGAGACCCAGTACTTC. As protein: CTSSHRLAQKETQYF.